This is a list of T cell receptor beta chains from one sample in a study of blood T cell repertoires in COVID-19. TCRdb keeps only in-frame clones here, not all; method: immunoSEQ multiplex PCR. Found here are more than 300,000 clones, more than 90% of them singletons; the top ten hold 3.9%. The material sequenced was PBMCs or T cells enriched from blood (not recorded which). Receptors originate from a woman in her twenties or thirties who had been exposed to COVID-19. Each CDR3 is given with its conserved first and last residue. The D gene is left open where the match is weak. Clone size is given for some rows only: seen once, a few or many times, or a class if the clone is expanded.

j_gene,v_gene,abundance,d_gene,CDR3aa,CDR3nt
TRBJ1-2,TRBV9,NA,NA,CASSPTPQEHGYTF,TGTGCCAGCAGCCCCACCCCACAGGAGCATGGCTACACCTTC
TRBJ1-6,TRBV11-2,NA,NA,CASSLDPLSPLHF,TGTGCCAGCAGCTTAGACCCTTTATCACCCCTCCACTTT
TRBJ1-5,TRBV7-2,NA,NA,CASSLVQGYYSNQPQHF,TGTGCCAGCAGCTTAGTGCAGGGCTACTATAGCAATCAGCCCCAGCATTTT
TRBJ1-3,TRBV4-1,NA,NA,CASSQGKRTPSGNTIYF,TGCGCCAGCAGCCAAGGGAAACGGACACCCTCTGGAAACACCATATATTTT
TRBJ2-1,TRBV5-1,NA,NA,CASSLRPRTGSIYNEQFF,TGCGCCAGCAGCTTGAGACCGCGTACAGGGTCCATTTACAATGAGCAGTTCTTC
TRBJ2-5,TRBV4-2,NA,TRBD2,CASSPGLAGGRETQYF,TGTGCCAGCAGCCCCGGACTAGCGGGGGGGCGGGAGACCCAGTACTTC
TRBJ2-3,TRBV30,NA,TRBD2,CAWSRLAGRTDTQYF,TGTGCCTGGAGTCGACTAGCGGGGCGGACAGATACGCAGTATTTT
TRBJ1-6,TRBV18,NA,TRBD1,CASCYGTGDSPLHF,TGTGCCAGCTGTTATGGGACAGGGGACTCACCCCTCCACTTT
TRBJ2-5,TRBV5-4,NA,TRBD2,CASSLGAVAGGRETQYF,TGTGCCAGCAGCTTGGGAGCGGTAGCGGGGGGGCGAGAGACCCAGTACTTC
TRBJ1-1,TRBV12-3/TRBV12-4,NA,NA,CASKTAMNTEAFF,TGTGCCAGCAAAACAGCAATGAACACTGAAGCTTTCTTT
TRBJ1-6,TRBV3-1/TRBV3-2,NA,TRBD1,CASTTGGWDSPLHF,TGTGCCAGCACCACAGGGGGTTGGGATTCACCCCTCCACTTT
TRBJ1-2,TRBV10-3,NA,NA,CAISEAQNRDGYTF,TGTGCCATCAGTGAAGCCCAAAACAGGGACGGCTACACCTTC
TRBJ2-4,TRBV24-1,NA,NA,CATSLCENLAKNIQYF,TGTGCCACCAGTTTGTGCGAGAACTTAGCCAAAAACATTCAGTACTTC
TRBJ1-3,TRBV4-1,NA,TRBD1,CASSQGTGRTGNTIYF,TGCGCCAGCAGCCAGGGGACAGGAAGAACTGGAAACACCATATATTTT
TRBJ1-5,TRBV18,NA,NA,CASSAVAGYSNQPQHF,TGTGCCAGCTCAGCGGTGGCGGGTTATAGCAATCAGCCCCAGCATTTT
TRBJ2-3,TRBV4-2,NA,TRBD1,CASSQAGQGSTDTQYF,TGTGCCAGCAGCCAAGCCGGACAGGGCAGCACAGATACGCAGTATTTT
TRBJ1-6,TRBV6-2/TRBV6-3,NA,NA,CASSYLLSYNSPLHF,TGTGCCAGCAGTTACCTTTTATCCTATAATTCACCCCTCCACTTT
TRBJ2-2,TRBV5-1,NA,TRBD2,CASSFLGGTDTGELFF,TGCGCCAGCAGCTTCCTCGGGGGGACCGACACCGGGGAGCTGTTTTTT
TRBJ1-2,TRBV11-2,few,NA,CASSLRNYGYTF,TGTGCCAGCAGCTTACGGAACTATGGCTACACCTTC